This entry lists 14 T cell receptor beta chains sequenced from one sample in a study of technical replicates of blood from a handful of donors. This table comes from immunoSEQ multiplex PCR, and its TCRdb copy is limited to in-frame clones, with some not included. Among 84,000 or so clones listed, approximately 97% were seen once. The sequenced sample was T cells isolated from PBMCs. The receptors shown here come from a human donor in good health.

The genes are TRBV27 and TRBJ2-7; the D gene is possibly TRBD2 (5 bases). Germline CDR1 MNHEY, CDR2 SMNVEV (reference sequence). The CDR3 runs 14 residues. The V and J ends lost 6 bases and 0 bases respectively, with 12 bases between them. CDR3 DNA sequence: TGTGCCAGCAGAAATGGGGAGAGCTCCTACGAGCAGTACTTC. Translated: CASRNGESSYEQYF.

The chain employs TRBV19 and TRBJ2-3; the D gene is possibly TRBD1 (5 bases). The ends were cut back, 2 bases at V and 2 bases at J, with 11 bases in the middle. The CDR3 runs to 15 residues. Per germline, CDR1 LNHDA and CDR2 SQIVND (reference sequence). CDR3 loop: CASSISGAFTDTQYF. The CDR3 DNA sequence: TGTGCCAGTAGTATATCTGGGGCTTTCACAGATACGCAGTATTTT.

In its sample, this clone was seen once. The V call is TRBV6-6, the J call TRBJ1-2; a weak D match, TRBD1 (6 bases). Per the germline V gene, CDR1 is MNHNY and CDR2 is SVGAGI (reference sequence). Deletions cut 10 bases from V and 8 bases from J, with 17 bases between. This CDR3 region has 12 residues. The DNA of the CDR3 is TGTGCCACCAATCGAGGGGGTGAAGGCTACACCTTC. This encodes CATNRGGEGYTF.

This clone appeared once. This chain connects TRBV4-1 to TRBJ2-1; TRBD2 matches at 9 bases. Germline CDR1 and CDR2: MGHRA and YSYEKL. The V segment lost 1 base and the J segment 0 bases; nucleotides outside the gene matches: 10. The CDR3 is made up of 19 amino acids. In DNA, the CDR3 is TGCGCCAGCAGCCAAGGCCAATTAGGCGGGAGGGCCTCCTACAATGAGCAGTTCTTC. The encoded protein is CASSQGQLGGRASYNEQFF.

The V gene is TRBV6-1, the J gene TRBJ1-3; a possible D gene is TRBD1 (6 bases). Per the germline V gene, CDR1 is MNHNS and CDR2 is SASEGT. This CDR3 contains 16 residues. Trimming pared 4 bases from V and 0 bases from J, leaving 13 bases between. The CDR3 nucleotides read TGTGCCAGCAGTGGGGGGGGGCTGCTCTCTGGAAACACCATATATTTT. It codes for CASSGGGLLSGNTIYF.

Here the CDR3 DNA reads TGTGCCAGCAGTTCCCCCAGGGGGAACACTGAAGCTTTCTTT. It translates to CASSSPRGNTEAFF. The chain recombines TRBV28 with TRBJ1-1; the D gene is possibly TRBD1 (6 bases). Germline lookup yields CDR1 MDHEN and CDR2 SYDVKM. The V end lost 4 bases, the J end lost 1 base, and 10 bases lay between the germline ends. This CDR3 is 14 amino acids long. The full variable domain, its missing parts supplied by reference TRBV28 and TRBJ1-1, is DVKVTQSSRYLVKRTGEKVFLECVQDMDHENMFWYRQDPGLGLRLIYFSYDVKMKEKGDIPEGYSVSREKKERFSLILESASTNQTSMYLCASSSPRGNTEAFFGQGTRLTVV.

The sample holds one count of this clone. This chain connects TRBV6-1 to TRBJ1-1; 11 bases align to TRBD1. The CDR3 contains 14 residues. In germline, CDR1 is MNHNS, CDR2 SASEGT. The V and J ends lost 6 bases and 6 bases, in that order; junction bases with no gene match: 6. The CDR3 sequence is CASREGQGGAEAFF. For the CDR3, the DNA is TGTGCCAGCAGGGAGGGACAGGGGGGCGCTGAAGCTTTCTTT.

The rearrangement joins TRBV6-5 to TRBJ2-7; 8 nucleotides align to TRBD2. Germline V gene sequence: CDR1 MNHEY, CDR2 SVGAGI. The CDR3 has 14 amino acids. V gave up 8 bases and J gave up 5 bases; unmatched junction bases: 11. The CDR3 loop is CASGYPGLVHEQYF. In nucleotides, the CDR3 is TGTGCCAGCGGCTATCCGGGACTAGTCCACGAGCAGTACTTC.

The CDR3: CASSSRDSRLHTQYF. CDR3 bases: TGTGCCAGCAGTTCCCGGGACTCCCGTTTGCATACGCAGTATTTT. The rearrangement links TRBV6-5 to TRBJ2-3; perhaps TRBD2 as D (6 bases). Germline loops: CDR1 MNHEY, CDR2 SVGAGI. CDR3 length equals 15 residues. Trimming cost V 4 bases and J 7 bases, with 18 bases left between them.

This clone appeared a single time. The V and J genes are TRBV6-5 and TRBJ1-2; D is unresolved. V gave up 0 bases and J gave up 8 bases, with 10 bases separating them. In germline, CDR1 is MNHEY, CDR2 SVGAGI. This CDR3 is 13 amino acids long. CDR3 DNA: TGTGCCAGCAGTTACTCTAAGAACGGGGGCTACACCTTC. It codes for CASSYSKNGGYTF.

CDR3 region: CASSPPSGRFEDTQYF. In DNA, the CDR3 is TGTGCCAGCTCACCACCTAGCGGGAGATTCGAGGATACGCAGTATTTT. The chain joins TRBV18 to TRBJ2-3; TRBD2 matches 9 bases. CDR1 is KGHSH and CDR2 is LQKENI in the germline V gene. The CDR3 loop spans 16 amino acids. The V segment lost 0 bases and the J segment 6 bases; nucleotides outside the gene matches: 7.

V gene TRBV28 combines with J gene TRBJ1-1, with 8 bases aligning to TRBD1. Germline-derived CDR1 and CDR2 are MDHEN and SYDVKM. The CDR3 length is 13 residues. Unmatched junction bases numbered 1, after V lost 3 bases and J lost 4 bases. DNA for the CDR3: TGTGCCAGCAGTTTTACAGGGGGCACTGAAGCTTTCTTT. It specifies CASSFTGGTEAFF.

The chain links TRBV19 to TRBJ1-1, with D maybe TRBD1 (5 bases). The CDR3 loop spans 14 amino acids. Germline V CDR1 and CDR2: LNHDA, SQIVND (reference sequence). The ends were cut back, 3 bases at V and 5 bases at J, with 13 bases in the middle. Here the CDR3 DNA reads TGTGCCAGTAGTATCCGGGCGGGGCGGACTGAAGCTTTCTTT. Its protein is CASSIRAGRTEAFF.

The V gene is TRBV18, the J gene TRBJ2-5, with 7 bases identical to TRBD2. The CDR3 is 13 residues long. Germline lookup yields CDR1 KGHSH and CDR2 LQKENI. V was pared by 8 bases and J by 5 bases, with 8 bases of the junction left unmatched. The CDR3 DNA follows: TGTGCCAGCCACGGCGGGAGCGGGGAGACCCAGTACTTC. Residues: CASHGGSGETQYF.